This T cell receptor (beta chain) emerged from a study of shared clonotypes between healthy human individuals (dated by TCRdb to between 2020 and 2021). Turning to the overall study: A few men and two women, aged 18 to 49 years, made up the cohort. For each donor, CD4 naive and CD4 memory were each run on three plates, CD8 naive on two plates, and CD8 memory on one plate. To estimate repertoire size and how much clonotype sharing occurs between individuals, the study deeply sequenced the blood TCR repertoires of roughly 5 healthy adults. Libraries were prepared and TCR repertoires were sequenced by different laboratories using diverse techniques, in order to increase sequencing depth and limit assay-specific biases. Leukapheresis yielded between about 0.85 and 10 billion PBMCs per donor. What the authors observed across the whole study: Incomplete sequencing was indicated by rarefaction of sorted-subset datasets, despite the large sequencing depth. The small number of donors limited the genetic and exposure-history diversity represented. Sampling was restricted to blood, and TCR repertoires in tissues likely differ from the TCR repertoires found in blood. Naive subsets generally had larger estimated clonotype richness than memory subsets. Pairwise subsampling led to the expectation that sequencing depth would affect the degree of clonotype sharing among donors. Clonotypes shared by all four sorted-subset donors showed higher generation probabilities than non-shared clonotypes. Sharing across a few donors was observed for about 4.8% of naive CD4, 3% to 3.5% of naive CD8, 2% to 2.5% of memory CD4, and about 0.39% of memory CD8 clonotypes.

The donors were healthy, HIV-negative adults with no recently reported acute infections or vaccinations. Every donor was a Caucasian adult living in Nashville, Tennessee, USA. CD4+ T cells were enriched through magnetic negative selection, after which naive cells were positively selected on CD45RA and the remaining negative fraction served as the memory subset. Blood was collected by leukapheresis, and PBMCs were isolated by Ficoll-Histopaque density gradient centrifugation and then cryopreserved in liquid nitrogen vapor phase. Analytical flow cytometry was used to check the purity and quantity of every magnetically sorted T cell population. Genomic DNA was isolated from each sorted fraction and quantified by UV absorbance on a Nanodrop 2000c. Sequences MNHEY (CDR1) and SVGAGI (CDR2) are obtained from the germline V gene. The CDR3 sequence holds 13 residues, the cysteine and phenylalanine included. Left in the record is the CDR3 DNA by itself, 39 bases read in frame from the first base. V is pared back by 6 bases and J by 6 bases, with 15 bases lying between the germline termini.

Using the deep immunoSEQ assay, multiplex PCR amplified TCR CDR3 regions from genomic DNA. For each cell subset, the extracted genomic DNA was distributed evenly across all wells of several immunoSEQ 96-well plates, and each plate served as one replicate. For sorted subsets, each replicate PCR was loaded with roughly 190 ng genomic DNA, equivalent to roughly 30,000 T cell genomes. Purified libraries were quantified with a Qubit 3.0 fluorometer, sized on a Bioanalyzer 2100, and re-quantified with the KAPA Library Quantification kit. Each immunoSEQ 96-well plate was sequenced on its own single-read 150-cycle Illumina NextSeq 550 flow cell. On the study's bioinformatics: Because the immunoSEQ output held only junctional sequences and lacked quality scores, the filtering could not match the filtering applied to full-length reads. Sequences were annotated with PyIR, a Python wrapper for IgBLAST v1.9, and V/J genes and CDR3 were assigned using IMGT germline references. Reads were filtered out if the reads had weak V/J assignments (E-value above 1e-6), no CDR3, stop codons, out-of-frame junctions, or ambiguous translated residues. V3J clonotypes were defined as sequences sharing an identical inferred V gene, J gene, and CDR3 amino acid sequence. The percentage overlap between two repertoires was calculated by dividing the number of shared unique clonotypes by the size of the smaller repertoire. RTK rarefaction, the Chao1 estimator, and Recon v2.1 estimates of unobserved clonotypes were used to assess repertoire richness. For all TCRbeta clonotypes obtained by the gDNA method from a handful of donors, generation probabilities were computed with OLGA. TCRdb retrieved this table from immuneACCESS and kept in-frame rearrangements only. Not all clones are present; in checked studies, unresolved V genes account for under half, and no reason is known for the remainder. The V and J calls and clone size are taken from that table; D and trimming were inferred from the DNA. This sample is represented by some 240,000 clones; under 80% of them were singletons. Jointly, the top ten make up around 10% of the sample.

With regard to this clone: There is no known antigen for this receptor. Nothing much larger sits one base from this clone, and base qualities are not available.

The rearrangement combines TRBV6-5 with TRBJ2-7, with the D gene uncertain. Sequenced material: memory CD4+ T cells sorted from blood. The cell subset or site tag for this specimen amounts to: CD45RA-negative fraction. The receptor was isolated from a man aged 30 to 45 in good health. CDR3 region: CASSSHKKGEQYF. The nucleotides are TGTGCCAGCAGCTCCCACAAAAAGGGCGAGCAGTACTTC.